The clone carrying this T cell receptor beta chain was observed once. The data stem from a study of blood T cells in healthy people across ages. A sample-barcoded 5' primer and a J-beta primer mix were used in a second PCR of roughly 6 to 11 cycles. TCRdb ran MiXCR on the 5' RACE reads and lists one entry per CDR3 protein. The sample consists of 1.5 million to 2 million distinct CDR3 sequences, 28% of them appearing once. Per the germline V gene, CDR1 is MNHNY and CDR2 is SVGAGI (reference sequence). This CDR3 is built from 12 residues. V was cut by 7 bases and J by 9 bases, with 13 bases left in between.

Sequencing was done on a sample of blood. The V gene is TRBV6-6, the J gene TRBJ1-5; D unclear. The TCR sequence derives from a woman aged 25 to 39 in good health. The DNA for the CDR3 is TGTGCCAGCACCCACGAGGGCTGGCCCCAGCATTTT. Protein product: CASTHEGWPQHF.